This T cell receptor (beta chain) emerged from a study of cytomegalovirus exposure and HLA in healthy donors. Study findings and constraints: Testing in vitro showed a few CMV-associated chains specific for CMV antigens.

Primers: 60 Vbeta forward and 13 Jbeta reverse. Only in-frame clones appear in the TCRdb table, and some are missing; sequencing was by immunoSEQ multiplex PCR. The data show about 180,000 clones, 80% seen once. The CDR3 contains 13 residues. Trimming removed 5 bases at V and 9 bases at J, with 14 bases between. Germline V CDR1 and CDR2: MNHNS, SASEGT. To note about this clone: Its antigen is undetermined.

This TCR came from a woman in her thirties in good health and CMV-seronegative. This chain connects TRBV6-1 to TRBJ2-1; maybe TRBD2 (6 bases). Input material: PBMCs. CDR3 nucleotide sequence: TGTGCCAGCAGTCCCGGGGACTTTGGTGAGCAGTTCTTC. It yields the protein CASSPGDFGEQFF.